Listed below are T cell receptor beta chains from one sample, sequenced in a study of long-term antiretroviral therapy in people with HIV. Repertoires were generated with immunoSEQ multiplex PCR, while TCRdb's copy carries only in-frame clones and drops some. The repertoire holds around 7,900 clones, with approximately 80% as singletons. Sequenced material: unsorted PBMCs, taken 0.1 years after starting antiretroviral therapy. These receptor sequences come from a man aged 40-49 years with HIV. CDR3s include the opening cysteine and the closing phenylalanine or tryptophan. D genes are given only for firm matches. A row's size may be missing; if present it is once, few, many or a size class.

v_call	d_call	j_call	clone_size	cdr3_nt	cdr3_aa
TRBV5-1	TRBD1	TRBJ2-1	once	TGCGCCAGCAGCTTGGGGACAGGGTCGAGTGATGAGCAGTTCTTC	CASSLGTGSSDEQFF
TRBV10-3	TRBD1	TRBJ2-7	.	TGTGCCATCAGTGAGTCAGCCGGGACAGGTGTAGCCTACGAGCAGTACTTC	CAISESAGTGVAYEQYF
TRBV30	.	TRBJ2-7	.	TGTGCCTGGAGTGTAAGTGGAGGATACGAGCAGTACTTC	CAWSVSGGYEQYF
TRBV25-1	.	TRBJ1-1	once	TGTGCCACCAAAGATAATGGGGAGGCTGAAGCTTTCTTT	CATKDNGEAEAFF
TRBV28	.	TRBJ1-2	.	TGTGCCAGCAGTTCCCCCGTCGACTATGGCTACACCTTC	CASSSPVDYGYTF
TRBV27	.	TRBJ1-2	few	TGTGCCAGCAGTCTCGACGGAGCTAACTATGGCTACACCTTC	CASSLDGANYGYTF
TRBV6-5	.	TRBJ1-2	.	TGTGCCAGCAGGGGGACGGCATTAACTAACTATGGCTACACCTTC	CASRGTALTNYGYTF
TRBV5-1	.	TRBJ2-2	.	TGCGCCAGCAGCTTGGAGGGGTACACCGGGGAGCTGTTTTTT	CASSLEGYTGELFF
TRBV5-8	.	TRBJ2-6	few	TGTGCCAGCAGCTTGGATGGCGGGGCCAACGTCCTGACTTTC	CASSLDGGANVLTF
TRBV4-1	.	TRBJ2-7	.	TGCGCCAGCAGCCAAGATCGGTACGAGCAGTACTTC	CASSQDRYEQYF
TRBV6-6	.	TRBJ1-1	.	TGTGCCAGCAGCCTAGGGACGGACACTGAAGCTTTCTTT	CASSLGTDTEAFF
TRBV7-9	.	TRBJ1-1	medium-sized	TGTGCCAGCAGCTTTACTACTGAAGCTTTCTTT	CASSFTTEAFF
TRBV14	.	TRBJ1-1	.	TGTGCCAGCAGCCACGGACGGGCTAAAGTTGCTGAAGCTTTCTTT	CASSHGRAKVAEAFF
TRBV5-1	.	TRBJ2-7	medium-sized	TGCGCCAGCAGCTTGGGGTCGGGATACGAGCAGTACTTC	CASSLGSGYEQYF
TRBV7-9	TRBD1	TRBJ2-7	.	TGTGCCAGCCGCCTCCCGACAGGGCATGAGCAGTACTTC	CASRLPTGHEQYF
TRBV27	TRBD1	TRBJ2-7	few	TGTGCCAGCAGCGGAATAACGGACAGGGCCTACGAGCAGTACTTC	CASSGITDRAYEQYF
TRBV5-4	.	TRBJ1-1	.	TGTGCCAGCAGCCTCGGGGAGGGGAGTCACACTGAAGCTTTCTTT	CASSLGEGSHTEAFF
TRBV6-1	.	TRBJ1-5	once	TGTGCCAGCAGTGAAGATTACAGGGCGAGCAATCAGCCCCAGCATTTT	CASSEDYRASNQPQHF